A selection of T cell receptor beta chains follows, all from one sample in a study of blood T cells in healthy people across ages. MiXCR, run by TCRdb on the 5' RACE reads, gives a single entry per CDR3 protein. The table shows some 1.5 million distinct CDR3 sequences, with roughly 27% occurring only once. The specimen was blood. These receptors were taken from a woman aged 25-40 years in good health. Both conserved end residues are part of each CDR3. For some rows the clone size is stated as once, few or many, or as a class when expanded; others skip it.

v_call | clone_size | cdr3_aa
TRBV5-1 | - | CASSYEGQGGNEQYF
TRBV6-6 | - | CASSRGASGGYEQYF
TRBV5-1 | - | CASSFEELLWYF
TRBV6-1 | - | CASRISGRGASSYGQHF
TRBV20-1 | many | CSARDPLSNEQFF
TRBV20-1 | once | CSARPQGIPYGQYF
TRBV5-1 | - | CASSLKVSRASGRTADADTQYF
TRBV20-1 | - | CSARLAGLNDYNEQYF
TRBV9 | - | CASSVDGTVTEAFF
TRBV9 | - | CASSALKVAGEGVSYNEQYF
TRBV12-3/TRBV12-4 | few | CASSRDRNNHPQHF
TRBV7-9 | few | CASSPLRNTDTQYF
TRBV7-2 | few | CASSLNRATGTQYF
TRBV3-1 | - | CASSQALPGGYGYTF
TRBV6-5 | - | CASSRGQLSIYGYTF
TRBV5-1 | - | CASSLGPGANYEQYF
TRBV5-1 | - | CASSPTMQETQYF
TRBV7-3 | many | CASSFRDRDGYTF
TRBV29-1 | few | CSVQPRQGGYGYTF
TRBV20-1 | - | CSAATLEGFTGKLFF
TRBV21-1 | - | CASSFTGGTPRDIQYF
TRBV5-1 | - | CASSLVRRQGETQYF
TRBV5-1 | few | CASSLPRDSSSYEQYF
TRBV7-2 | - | CASAFESMVSPLHF
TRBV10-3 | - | CAISAGQGSYEQYF
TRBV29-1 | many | CSVDDRGSYNEQFF
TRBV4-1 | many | CASSQVTGSNYEQYF
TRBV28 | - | CASNPDTGELFF
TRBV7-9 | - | CASSDWSGTGDDEQFF